The rows below give T cell receptor beta chains drawn from one sample of a study of T cell repertoires in cytomegalovirus infection. TCRdb reprocessed the reads with MiXCR, giving one entry per CDR3 protein. The data show about half a million distinct CDR3 sequences, about 42% seen once. These TCRs' antigens remain unknown. This material consisted of cultured PBMCs, taken from culture after CMV antigen stimulation. The receptor set was obtained from a human donor in good health (CMV status not recorded). Some clones in this sample may be carry-over from other donors' samples. Each CDR3 is given with its conserved first and last residue. Each record gives: D gene, V gene, J gene, clone size, CDR3 protein, CDR3 DNA. D genes are given only for firm matches. Expanded clones are given a class, and other clones once, few, many or no size at all.

-	TRBV18	TRBJ1-5	-	CASSPGSADNQPQHF	TGTGCCAGCTCACCCGGGTCGGCTGATAATCAGCCCCAGCATTTT
TRBD1	TRBV7-8	TRBJ2-1	-	CASSLDRGVFNEQFF	TGTGCCAGCAGCTTGGACAGGGGGGTTTTCAATGAGCAGTTCTTC
-	TRBV11-2	TRBJ2-5	few	CASSLEWKRDPQETQYF	TGTGCCAGCAGCTTAGAATGGAAAAGGGATCCCCAAGAGACCCAGTACTTC
-	TRBV7-6	TRBJ2-2	-	CASSQGVGELFF	TGTGCCAGCAGTCAGGGCGTCGGGGAGCTGTTTTTT
TRBD2	TRBV7-2	TRBJ2-1	once	CASSFPRKPGLAGGISSYNEQFF	TGTGCCAGCAGCTTTCCGAGAAAACCGGGACTAGCGGGGGGGATCAGCTCCTACAATGAGCAGTTCTTC
-	TRBV6-5	TRBJ2-7	-	CASSRPPGEQYF	TGTGCCAGCAGTAGACCCCCTGGCGAGCAGTACTTC
-	TRBV5-6	TRBJ2-5	few	CASRHWGGRSTETQYF	TGTGCCAGCAGGCATTGGGGGGGCAGGTCAACGGAGACCCAGTACTTC
TRBD1	TRBV7-8	TRBJ1-2	-	CASSLSTGATYTF	TGTGCCAGCAGCTTATCCACAGGGGCCACTTACACCTTC
TRBD1	TRBV7-3	TRBJ1-1	few	CASSFYRGRTEAFF	TGTGCCAGCAGCTTCTACAGGGGGCGGACTGAAGCTTTCTTT
-	TRBV7-2	TRBJ2-1	few	CASSLGRYYEQFF	TGTGCCAGCAGCTTAGGCAGGTACTATGAGCAGTTCTTC
-	TRBV6-2/TRBV6-3	TRBJ1-5	-	CASSYMTNNQPQHF	TGTGCCAGCAGTTACATGACAAACAATCAGCCCCAGCATTTT
-	TRBV6-1	TRBJ2-1	few	CASSEWDGDKVEQFF	TGTGCCAGCAGTGAATGGGATGGGGATAAGGTTGAGCAGTTCTTC
TRBD2	TRBV2	TRBJ2-2	-	CASPRGGSTGELFF	TGTGCCAGCCCTCGGGGGGGTAGCACCGGGGAGCTGTTTTTT
-	TRBV7-8	TRBJ1-6	-	CASRDDMGIVSYNSPLHF	TGTGCCAGCAGGGACGACATGGGGATTGTCTCCTATAATTCACCCCTCCACTTT
-	TRBV6-5	TRBJ2-5	few	CASSRKETQYF	TGTGCCAGCAGTCGTAAAGAGACCCAGTACTTC
-	TRBV7-2	TRBJ1-2	-	CASSLFPREPYGYTF	TGTGCCAGCAGCTTATTCCCCCGGGAGCCCTATGGCTACACCTTC
-	TRBV7-9	TRBJ2-5	-	CASSLVGDGQETQYF	TGTGCCAGCAGCTTGGTGGGGGACGGACAAGAGACCCAGTACTTC
TRBD1	TRBV12-3/TRBV12-4	TRBJ1-6	-	CASSITGGDSPLHF	TGTGCCAGCAGTATAACAGGGGGCGATTCACCCCTCCACTTT
-	TRBV14	TRBJ2-1	-	CASGGALNYNEQFF	TGTGCCAGCGGGGGGGCCCTGAATTACAATGAGCAGTTCTTC
-	TRBV25-1	TRBJ2-3	-	CPATGHSTDTQYF	TGTCCAGCAACAGGGCACTCTACAGATACGCAGTATTTT
-	TRBV10-3	TRBJ1-1	-	CAMRSGTTATEAFF	TGTGCCATGAGATCCGGGACCACCGCCACTGAAGCTTTCTTT
-	TRBV2	TRBJ1-6	once	CASSGGPLHF	TGTGCCAGCAGCGGCGGGCCCCTCCACTTT
-	TRBV20-1	TRBJ2-2	-	CSARDHKGGTGELFF	TGCAGTGCTAGAGATCACAAGGGTGGCACCGGGGAGCTGTTTTTT
TRBD2	TRBV12-3/TRBV12-4	TRBJ2-2	-	CASRYPGLASGGELFF	TGTGCCAGCAGGTATCCGGGACTAGCGTCCGGCGGGGAGCTGTTTTTT
TRBD1	TRBV5-1	TRBJ2-3	-	CASSSGTDLSTDTQYF	TGCGCCAGCAGCTCGGGGACAGACCTTAGCACAGATACGCAGTATTTT
-	TRBV10-3	TRBJ2-5	-	CAISESDPHQETQYF	TGTGCCATCAGTGAGTCGGACCCCCACCAAGAGACCCAGTACTTC
-	TRBV19	TRBJ1-2	-	CASSIQATYGYTF	TGTGCCAGTAGTATACAGGCGACCTATGGCTACACCTTC
-	TRBV4-3	TRBJ2-7	few	CASSQDKGPYEQYF	TGCGCCAGCAGCCAAGATAAAGGGCCCTACGAGCAGTACTTC
-	TRBV7-2	TRBJ1-2	-	CASRPKGLTDGYTF	TGTGCCAGCAGGCCGAAAGGGTTGACCGATGGCTACACCTTC
-	TRBV7-9	TRBJ2-1	-	CASSLHTGEGFF	TGTGCCAGCAGCCTCCATACAGGGGAGGGGTTCTTC
-	TRBV10-3	TRBJ1-3	-	CAISWETSGNTIYF	TGTGCCATCAGCTGGGAGACATCTGGAAACACCATATATTTT
-	TRBV5-1	TRBJ1-4	-	CASSLGSGYEKLFF	TGCGCCAGCAGCTTGGGGTCAGGGTATGAAAAACTGTTTTTT
-	TRBV5-4	TRBJ1-2	-	CASSLGGEYNGYTF	TGTGCCAGCAGCTTGGGGGGGGAGTATAATGGCTACACCTTC
-	TRBV6-2/TRBV6-3	TRBJ2-4	-	CASSYRSLTSKNIQYF	TGTGCCAGCAGTTATCGGTCACTGACGTCCAAAAACATTCAGTACTTC
TRBD2	TRBV7-6	TRBJ2-1	few	CASTLGGAGGYNEQFF	TGTGCCAGCACTTTAGGGGGAGCGGGGGGGTACAATGAGCAGTTCTTC
-	TRBV7-8	TRBJ2-2	few	CASSAALGDTGELFF	TGTGCCAGCAGCGCCGCCCTCGGGGACACCGGGGAGCTGTTTTTT
-	TRBV6-6	TRBJ2-7	-	CASSYGRVGGEQYF	TGTGCCAGCAGTTACGGGCGTGTGGGGGGCGAGCAGTACTTC
-	TRBV15	TRBJ2-3	-	CATSRETHTQYF	TGTGCCACCAGCAGAGAAACTCATACGCAGTATTTT
-	TRBV28	TRBJ2-1	-	CASSSPADSSYNEQFF	TGTGCCAGCAGTTCCCCGGCGGATAGCTCCTACAATGAGCAGTTCTTC
TRBD1	TRBV6-8	TRBJ1-2	-	CASSRDRAPPYTF	TGTGCCAGCAGCCGCGACAGGGCTCCCCCCTACACCTTC
-	TRBV7-2	TRBJ2-7	-	CASSLGLVRSYEQYF	TGTGCCAGCAGCTTAGGGCTAGTTCGATCCTACGAGCAGTACTTC
TRBD1	TRBV6-1	TRBJ1-5	-	CASSTGGATSYSNQPQHF	TGTGCCAGCAGTACAGGGGGTGCTACCAGCTATAGCAATCAGCCCCAGCATTTT
-	TRBV19	TRBJ1-1	-	CASSRRFGTEAFF	TGTGCCAGTAGTAGGAGGTTTGGCACTGAAGCTTTCTTT
TRBD1	TRBV6-6	TRBJ1-5	-	CASSYDRGYQPQHF	TGTGCCAGCAGTTACGACAGGGGATATCAGCCCCAGCATTTT
-	TRBV12-3/TRBV12-4	TRBJ2-2	-	CASTWTVGDTGELFF	TGTGCCAGCACCTGGACAGTGGGCGACACCGGGGAGCTGTTTTTT
TRBD1	TRBV2	TRBJ1-5	-	CASSLQGAIQPQHF	TGTGCCAGCAGTTTACAGGGGGCGATTCAGCCCCAGCATTTT
-	TRBV5-4	TRBJ1-6	-	CASSSPPPGGGSPLHF	TGTGCCAGCAGCTCCCCCCCCCCGGGGGGCGGATCACCCCTCCACTTT
-	TRBV6-1	TRBJ2-3	-	CASSRVITNTDTQYF	TGTGCCAGCAGTCGAGTAATAACCAACACAGATACGCAGTATTTT
-	TRBV6-1	TRBJ1-5	few	CASSGDNQPQHF	TGTGCCAGCAGTGGAGACAATCAGCCCCAGCATTTT
-	TRBV7-8	TRBJ1-3	-	CASSLGSSQGFAGNTIYF	TGTGCCAGCAGCTTAGGGAGCTCGCAGGGGTTTGCTGGAAACACCATATATTTT
-	TRBV6-1	TRBJ1-1	once	CAGRREQLTEAFF	TGTGCCGGAAGGAGGGAGCAATTGACTGAAGCTTTCTTT
-	TRBV6-2/TRBV6-3	TRBJ1-5	-	CAGTGSNQPQHF	TGTGCCGGAACAGGATCCAATCAGCCCCAGCATTTT
-	TRBV15	TRBJ2-4	few	CATSTPVTAKNIQYF	TGTGCCACCAGCACCCCTGTTACGGCCAAAAACATTCAGTACTTC
-	TRBV30	TRBJ1-2	-	CAWSNSVSLLNYGYTF	TGTGCCTGGAGTAATTCGGTTTCCCTTTTGAACTATGGCTACACCTTC
-	TRBV7-9	TRBJ1-1	few	CASSRPGNGNTEAFF	TGTGCCAGCAGCCGTCCGGGAAACGGGAACACTGAAGCTTTCTTT
-	TRBV7-2	TRBJ2-7	-	CASSPRGHSSSYEQYF	TGTGCCAGCAGCCCAAGAGGACATTCCTCCTCCTACGAGCAGTACTTC
-	TRBV6-2/TRBV6-3	TRBJ2-7	-	CASTLKRVSYEQYF	TGTGCCAGCACTCTGAAGCGGGTCTCCTACGAGCAGTACTTC
-	TRBV6-2/TRBV6-3	TRBJ2-5	once	CASSYPDRLDQETQYF	TGTGCCAGCAGTTACCCTGACAGACTAGACCAAGAGACCCAGTACTTC
-	TRBV20-1	TRBJ2-2	few	CSAITDTNTGELFF	TGCAGTGCTATTACAGACACGAACACCGGGGAGCTGTTTTTT